This entry features one T cell receptor beta chain sequence. Trimming removed 6 bases from V and 10 bases from J, with 11 bases in between. This CDR3 contains 11 residues. Germline V CDR1 and CDR2: MNHEY, SVGAGI. The sample is drawn from a study of blood T cell repertoires in COVID-19. Study-level background: There were acute and convalescent COVID-19 samples, and they came from the United States, Italy and Spain. T cells, B-cell-depleted T cells, or PBMCs supplied cDNA or gDNA.

As handled by the study authors: Using reference gene primer amplification, nucleated cell counts were estimated. Here immunoSEQ multiplex PCR was the method, and the copy in TCRdb shows in-frame clones only, minus some. Clone size and the V and J calls come from that table; the DNA yielded D and trimming. The sample holds 110,000 or so clones, around 85% seen once. The V gene is TRBV6-5, the J gene TRBJ2-3, with TRBD2 as a possible D gene (6 bases). This TCR was recovered from a human donor in a cohort sampled during active COVID-19. The sample comprised peripheral blood. The CDR3 nucleotides are TGTGCCAGCAGCGTCTCGGGGGCGCAGTATTTT. Amino acids: CASSVSGAQYF.